The T cell receptor beta chain described here comes from a study of T cells after yellow fever vaccination. TCRdb re-analysed the 5' RACE reads in MiXCR, keeping a single row per CDR3 protein. The sample holds about 360,000 distinct CDR3 sequences, 6% to 8% seen once. The TCR originated in a man in his thirties or forties who received the YFV17D yellow fever vaccine. The material sequenced was PBMCs, taken 5 days after the yellow fever booster vaccination.

The CDR3 nucleotides read TGCGCCAGCAAACGGCGGGAGGGGACGAACACTGAAGCTTTCTTT. Translated, it gives CASKRREGTNTEAFF. V gene TRBV5-1 combines with J gene TRBJ1-1; D may be TRBD1 (5 bases). The CDR3 is 15 residues long. V was clipped by 6 bases and J by 1 base, with 16 bases between them. Germline assignment: CDR1 SGHRS and CDR2 YFSETQ.